This TCR beta chain is drawn from a study of PD-L1 blockade in urothelial cancer. Here immunoSEQ multiplex PCR was the method, and the copy in TCRdb shows in-frame clones only, minus some. The data contain 60,000 to 70,000 clones, 80% to 90% of them singletons. This CDR3 contains 13 residues. Germline V gene sequence: CDR1 SQVTM, CDR2 ANQGSEA. V dropped 7 bases and J dropped 1 base, with 13 bases sitting between them. Time point noted: pretreatment peripheral blood. This material consisted of PBMCs, taken around atezolizumab (anti-PD-L1) treatment. The receptor was isolated from a man between 70 and 80 years old with urothelial cancer. The gene calls are TRBV29-1 and TRBJ1-2; the D is unclear. The CDR3 DNA follows: TGCAGCGCTCGGTCAGGTGTTAACTATGGCTACACCTTC. It yields the protein CSARSGVNYGYTF.